Listed here is a single T cell receptor beta chain. The antigen is unknown. Trimming removed 5 bases from V and 4 bases from J, with 8 bases in between. In germline, CDR1 is SQVTM, CDR2 ANQGSEA. This CDR3 is 12 amino acids long. The immunoSEQ assay was version 4, run in survey mode. TCRdb keeps only in-frame clones here, not all; method: immunoSEQ multiplex PCR. This table has around 39,000 clones, about 81% appearing once. Cells were stimulated with overlapping HIV-1 Gag 15-mer peptides. CD40L-negative CD69-negative CD45RO-high memory CD4+ T cells were sorted as populations depleted of antigen-responding cells. Plasma HIV-1 RNA stayed below 50 copies/mL for at least 4 years. This record comes from a study of persistence of HIV-infected CD4 T cells.

Material: cultured CD4+ T cells from PBMCs, obtained from a patient who received antiretroviral therapy. The chain uses TRBV29-1 and TRBJ2-2; D gene ambiguous. The sequence came from an adult with HIV. The donor label of this sample is uncertain. In nucleotides, the CDR3 is TGCAGCGTTAGGGAAGCCACCGGGGAGCTGTTTTTT. It translates to CSVREATGELFF.